The 19 T cell receptor beta chains reported below all come from one sample, sequenced in a study of regulatory T cells in long-lasting Graves disease. In building TCR beta libraries, iRepertoire HTBI primers were used together with Arm-PCR of CDR3 regions. TCRdb reprocessed the multiplex PCR reads via MiXCR and lists one record per CDR3 protein. Among 400,000 to 500,000 distinct CDR3 sequences listed, more than 20% were seen once. The time point was: persistent/refractory GD, antithyroid drugs over 5 years with positive TRAb. After RNA was extracted from PBMCs, the TCR library was made from it. Source: peripheral blood mononuclear cells (PBMCs), taken when the disease was refractory, from a patient treated with antithyroid drugs. These TCRs come from a female donor with Graves disease.

Concerning this clonotype: As the CDR3 is not closed by the conserved phenylalanine or tryptophan, this likely results from a read error. This chain links TRBV7-2 with TRBJ2-6, with unresolved D. Germline CDR1 and CDR2: SGHTA and FQGNSA. V was trimmed by 0 bases and J by 3 bases, leaving 12 bases between them. The CDR3 spans 17 residues. The CDR3 region is CASSLASLWGGANVLTS. The DNA of the CDR3 is TGTGCCAGCAGCTTAGCGTCGCTTTGGGGTGGGGCCAACGTCCTGACTTCC.

This clonotype was seen only a few times. The gene calls are TRBV30 and TRBJ2-7; 8 bases are shared with TRBD1. V shed 5 bases and J 9 bases; nucleotides not matched to a gene: 9. Germline V gene sequence: CDR1 GTSNPN, CDR2 SVGIG (reference sequence). The CDR3 is 12 residues long. This CDR3 is CAWGQGTTGQYF. As DNA, the CDR3 is TGTGCCTGGGGACAGGGAACCACCGGGCAGTACTTC.

This chain joins TRBV19 and TRBJ1-5; D call uncertain. Trimming took 3 bases from V and 1 from J, leaving 10 bases between them. Germline-derived CDR1 and CDR2 are LNHDA and SQIVND (reference sequence). CDR3 size: 15 residues. The chain's CDR3 is CASSMVDRSNQPQHF. The DNA of the CDR3 is TGTGCCAGTAGTATGGTGGACCGAAGCAATCAGCCCCAGCATTTT.

The J gene is TRBJ1-5, the V gene TRBV19; a weak D match, TRBD1 (5 bases). Germline CDR1 reads LNHDA; CDR2 reads SQIVND (reference sequence). V was cut by 8 bases and J by 7 bases, with 18 bases left in between. This CDR3 region has 14 residues. This CDR3 reads CASSYPGAMQPQHF. The CDR3 coding sequence is TGTGCCAGTTCTTACCCCGGGGCGATGCAGCCCCAGCATTTT.

This clonotype was counted ten times or more. The chain is built from TRBV7-9 and TRBJ1-2; 7 bases match TRBD1. Trimming cost V 5 bases and J 9 bases; bases outside gene matches: 9. The CDR3 is 13 residues long. Germline CDR1 and CDR2: SEHNR and FQNEAQ (reference sequence). CDR3 DNA: TGTGCCAGCAGCACTGGACAGGCCCCAAGCTACACCTTC. It is translated as CASSTGQAPSYTF.

This clonotype was detected many times. V usage is TRBV12-3 or TRBV12-4 and J usage is TRBJ2-7, with D perhaps TRBD1 or TRBD2 (7 bases each). Between the trimmed V and J ends, which lost 5 bases and 1 base, there was a span of 15 bases. The CDR3 is 15 residues long. The CDR3, as DNA: TGTGCCAGCAGTCCAGGGGGGGCCCCATCCTACGAGCAGTACTTC. Residues: CASSPGGAPSYEQYF.

The gene calls are TRBV7-2 and TRBJ2-1, with D possibly being TRBD1 (5 bases). Trimming pared 1 base from V and 4 bases from J, leaving 11 bases between. There are 15 residues in the CDR3. Germline CDR1 is SGHTA and CDR2 is FQGNSA. The CDR3 nucleotides read TGTGCCAGCAGCTTAGGGGGCACGGCTTACAATGAGCAGTTCTTC. Its protein is CASSLGGTAYNEQFF.

This clonotype was detected ten times or more. The chain has TRBV29-1 and TRBJ2-7; 9 bases are shared with TRBD1. The CDR3 is 12 residues long. V lost 6 bases, J lost 3 bases, and 3 bases stayed unmatched. CDR1 and CDR2 (germline): SQVTM, ANQGSEA. The CDR3: CSVGQGNYEQYF. CDR3 DNA: TGCAGCGTCGGACAGGGGAACTACGAGCAGTACTTC.

This clonotype was picked up many times. CDR3 residues: CASSSQAHSNQPQHF. CDR3 coding DNA: TGTGCCAGCAGTTCCCAGGCACATAGCAATCAGCCCCAGCATTTT. The rearrangement links TRBV28 to TRBJ1-5, with D unresolved. V was pared by 4 bases and J by 0 bases, with 10 bases between. The CDR3 is made up of 15 amino acids. Germline V CDR1 and CDR2: MDHEN, SYDVKM. The full variable domain, in which reference TRBV28 and TRBJ1-5 provide the parts outside the CDR3, is DVKVTQSSRYLVKRTGEKVFLECVQDMDHENMFWYRQDPGLGLRLIYFSYDVKMKEKGDIPEGYSVSREKKERFSLILESASTNQTSMYLCASSSQAHSNQPQHFGDGTRLSIL.

The table lists this clonotype with many counts. The rearrangement uses TRBV12-3 or TRBV12-4 and TRBJ2-5, with D maybe TRBD2 (5 bases). V was clipped by 5 bases and J by 4 bases, with 8 bases between them. The CDR3 is 12 residues long. The CDR3 loop reads CASSRAGETQYF. The CDR3 coding sequence is TGTGCCAGCAGTCGGGCGGGAGAGACCCAGTACTTC.

The table lists this clonotype with a few counts. V gene TRBV20-1 combines with J gene TRBJ1-3, with unresolved D. Germline values: CDR1 DFQATT, CDR2 SNEGSKA (reference sequence). Trimming stripped 0 bases from V and 4 bases from J, with 13 bases between. CDR3 size: 15 residues. The DNA of the CDR3 is TGCAGTGCTAGAGAGACTCCTCCTGGAGGAAACACCATATATTTT. Translating it yields CSARETPPGGNTIYF.

As for this clonotype: The junction and the germline gene differ at one end; a read error may be behind it. V and J are TRBV6-5 and TRBJ1-1; a possible D gene is TRBD1 (6 bases). This CDR3 comprises 14 residues. The germline CDR1 and CDR2 sequences are MNHEY and SVGAGI. The CDR3: CAGSSRGRNTEAFF. CDR3 in DNA: TGTGCCGGCAGTTCTCGGGGGCGAAACACTGAAGCTTTCTTT.

This chain joins TRBV4-1 and TRBJ1-2; D not resolved. CDR3 size: 16 residues. Between the trimmed V and J ends, which lost 1 base and 0 bases, there was a span of 12 bases. Germline values: CDR1 MGHRA, CDR2 YSYEKL. CDR3 sequence reads: CASSQGWSATNYGYTF. Written as DNA, the CDR3 is TGCGCCAGCAGCCAAGGTTGGTCCGCGACTAACTATGGCTACACCTTC.

This clonotype has a handful of counts. V gene TRBV25-1 combines with J gene TRBJ1-2; no reliable D call. Germline V CDR1 and CDR2: MGHDK, SYGVNS. The V end was cut by 6 bases, the J end by 3 bases, with 17 bases between. The CDR3 sequence is 15 residues long. Here the CDR3 reads CASRKLEGPDYGYTF. The CDR3, as DNA: TGTGCCAGCAGGAAGTTGGAAGGGCCAGACTATGGCTACACCTTC.

V and J are TRBV27 and TRBJ1-3; D ambiguous. The CDR3 extends over 15 amino acids. The germline V gene encodes CDR1 MNHEY and CDR2 SMNVEV (reference sequence). Trimming removed 5 bases from V and 2 bases from J, with 13 bases in between. The CDR3: CASSPTPGPGNTIYF. The CDR3 bases are TGTGCCAGCAGTCCCACACCCGGACCTGGAAACACCATATATTTT.

Concerning this clonotype itself: The junction differs from germline at one of its ends, possibly a read error. The chain joins TRBV20-1 to TRBJ2-7, with D uncertain. This CDR3 has 12 amino acids. Germline CDR1 and CDR2: DFQATT and SNEGSKA (reference sequence). CDR3 loop: CSAGELLYEQYF. The CDR3 coding sequence is TGCAGTGCTGGAGAGCTTCTCTACGAGCAGTACTTC.

The rearrangement joins TRBV6-9 to TRBJ2-7; a possible D gene is TRBD2 (6 bases). The CDR3 contains 16 residues. Germline CDR1 reads MNHGY; CDR2 reads SVAAGI. The V gene lost 3 bases and the J gene lost 2 bases, with 17 bases spanning the gap. The chain's CDR3 is CASSYLGTLEPYEQYF. The CDR3 nucleotides read TGTGCCAGCAGTTACTTAGGGACTTTAGAACCCTACGAGCAGTACTTC.

The rearrangement links TRBV25-1 to TRBJ1-5, with TRBD1 as a possible D gene (5 bases). Trimming removed 7 bases at V and 5 bases at J, with 18 bases between. This CDR3 is 15 amino acids long. The germline V gene encodes CDR1 MGHDK and CDR2 SYGVNS. CDR3 bases: TGTGCCAGCACCCGATCCCGGGACGGACATCAGCCCCAGCATTTT. Protein product: CASTRSRDGHQPQHF.

This clonotype was detected many times. The chain combines TRBV24-1 with TRBJ2-5, with a weak D call TRBD1 (6 bases). There are 15 residues in the CDR3. Trimming removed 2 bases from V and 7 bases from J, with 16 bases in between. Germline loops: CDR1 KGHDR, CDR2 SFDVKD. For the CDR3, the DNA is TGTGCCACCAGTGATTGGGAACAGGGTCGAGGGACCCAGTACTTC. Its translation is CATSDWEQGRGTQYF.